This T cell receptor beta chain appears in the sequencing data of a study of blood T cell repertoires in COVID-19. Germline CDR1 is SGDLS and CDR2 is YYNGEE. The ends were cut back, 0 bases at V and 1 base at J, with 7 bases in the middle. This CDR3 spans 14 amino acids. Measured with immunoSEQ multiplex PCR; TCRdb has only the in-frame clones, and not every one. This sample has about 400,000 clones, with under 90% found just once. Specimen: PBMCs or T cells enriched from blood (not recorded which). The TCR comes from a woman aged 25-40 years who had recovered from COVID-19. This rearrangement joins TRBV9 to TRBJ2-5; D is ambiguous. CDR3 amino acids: CASSVGVAQETQYF. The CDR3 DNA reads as TGTGCCAGCAGCGTAGGAGTAGCCCAAGAGACCCAGTACTTC.